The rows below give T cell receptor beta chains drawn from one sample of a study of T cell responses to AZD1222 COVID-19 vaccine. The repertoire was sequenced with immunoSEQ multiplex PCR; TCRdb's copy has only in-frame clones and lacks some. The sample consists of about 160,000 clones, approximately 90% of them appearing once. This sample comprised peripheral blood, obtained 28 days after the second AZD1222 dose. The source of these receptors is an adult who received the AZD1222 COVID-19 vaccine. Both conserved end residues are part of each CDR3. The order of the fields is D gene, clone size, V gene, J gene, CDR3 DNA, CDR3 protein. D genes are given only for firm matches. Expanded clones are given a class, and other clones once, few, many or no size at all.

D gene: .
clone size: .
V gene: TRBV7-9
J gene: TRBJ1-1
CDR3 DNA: TGTGCCAGCAGCTCGACCCTATTGAACACTGAAGCTTTCTTT
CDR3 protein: CASSSTLLNTEAFF

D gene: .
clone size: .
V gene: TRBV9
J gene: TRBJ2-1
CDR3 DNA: TGTGCCAGCACCCCGTCCTCGGCCCACGCGGAGCAGTTCTTC
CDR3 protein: CASTPSSAHAEQFF

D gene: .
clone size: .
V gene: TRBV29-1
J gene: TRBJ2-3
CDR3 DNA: TGCAGCGTCAAAAGGGCCGAGGGGTTTGGGGATACGCAGTATTTT
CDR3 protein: CSVKRAEGFGDTQYF

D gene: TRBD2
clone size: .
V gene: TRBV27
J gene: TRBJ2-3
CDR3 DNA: TGTGCCAGCAGTTTACTTCCGGGACTAGCGGGGACTACAGATACGCAGTATTTT
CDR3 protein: CASSLLPGLAGTTDTQYF

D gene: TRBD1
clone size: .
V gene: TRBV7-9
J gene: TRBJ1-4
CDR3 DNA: TGTGCCAGCAGCGCGAACAGGGGGCTAGCTGAAAAACTGTTTTTT
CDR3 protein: CASSANRGLAEKLFF

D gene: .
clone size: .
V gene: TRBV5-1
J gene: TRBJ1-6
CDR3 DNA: TGCGCCAGCAGCGAGGGACATTATAATTCACCCCTCCACTTT
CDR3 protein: CASSEGHYNSPLHF

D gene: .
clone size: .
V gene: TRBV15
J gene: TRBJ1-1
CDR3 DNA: TGTGCCACCAGCAGAGAAAAATACCTAGGGTCTATAGGTACTGAAGCTTTCTTT
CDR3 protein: CATSREKYLGSIGTEAFF

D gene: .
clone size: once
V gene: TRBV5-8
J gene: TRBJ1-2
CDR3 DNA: TGTGCCAGCAGCCGCAGGGTCCCCTATGGCTACACCTTC
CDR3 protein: CASSRRVPYGYTF

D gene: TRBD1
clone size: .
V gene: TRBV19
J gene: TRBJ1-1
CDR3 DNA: TGTGCCAGTAGTATTCCCGGGACAGGGGGACGGGCAGCTTTCTTT
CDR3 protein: CASSIPGTGGRAAFF

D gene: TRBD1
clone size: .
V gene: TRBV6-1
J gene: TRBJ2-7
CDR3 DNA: TGTGCCAGCAGTGAATCTTTCGGGACAGTACGCGAGCAGTACTTC
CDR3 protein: CASSESFGTVREQYF

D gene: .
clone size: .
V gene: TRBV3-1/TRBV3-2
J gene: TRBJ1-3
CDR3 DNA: TGTGCCAGCAGCCAAGGGGCAGGGTCAGGAAACACCATATATTTT
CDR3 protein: CASSQGAGSGNTIYF